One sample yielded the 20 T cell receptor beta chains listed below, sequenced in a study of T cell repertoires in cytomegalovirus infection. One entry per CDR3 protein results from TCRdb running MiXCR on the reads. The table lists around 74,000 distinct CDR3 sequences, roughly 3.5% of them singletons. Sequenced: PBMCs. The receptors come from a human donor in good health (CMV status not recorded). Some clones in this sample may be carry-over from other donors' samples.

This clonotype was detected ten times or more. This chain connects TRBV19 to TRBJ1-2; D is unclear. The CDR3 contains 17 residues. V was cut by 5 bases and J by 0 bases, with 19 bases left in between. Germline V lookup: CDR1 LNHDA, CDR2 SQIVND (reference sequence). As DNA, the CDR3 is TGTGCCAGTAGTGGAGTGGAGACCCTAACGGCTAACTATGGCTACACCTTC. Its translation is CASSGVETLTANYGYTF. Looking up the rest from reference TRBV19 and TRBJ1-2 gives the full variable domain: DGGITQSPKYLFRKEGQNVTLSCEQNLNHDAMYWYRQDPGQGLRLIYYSQIVNDFQKGDIAEGYSVSREKKESFPLTVTSAQKNPTAFYLCASSGVETLTANYGYTFGSGTRLTVV.

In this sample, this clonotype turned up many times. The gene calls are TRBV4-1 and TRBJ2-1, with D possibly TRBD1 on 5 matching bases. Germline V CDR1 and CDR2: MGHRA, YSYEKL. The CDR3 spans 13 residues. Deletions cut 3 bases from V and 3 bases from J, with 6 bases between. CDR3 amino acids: CASSHDSYNEQFF. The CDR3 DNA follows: TGCGCCAGCAGCCACGACAGCTACAATGAGCAGTTCTTC.

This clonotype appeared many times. The CDR3 here is CASSNGDRDTDTQYF. CDR3 DNA: TGTGCCAGCAGCAATGGGGACAGGGATACAGATACGCAGTATTTT. The chain employs TRBV28 and TRBJ2-3, with 9 nucleotides matching TRBD1. Germline V CDR1 and CDR2: MDHEN, SYDVKM. Trimming removed 6 bases from V and 3 bases from J; junction bases left unmatched: 7. The CDR3 has 15 residues. The complete variable domain, with remaining parts taken from reference TRBV28 and TRBJ2-3, reads DVKVTQSSRYLVKRTGEKVFLECVQDMDHENMFWYRQDPGLGLRLIYFSYDVKMKEKGDIPEGYSVSREKKERFSLILESASTNQTSMYLCASSNGDRDTDTQYFGPGTRLTVL.

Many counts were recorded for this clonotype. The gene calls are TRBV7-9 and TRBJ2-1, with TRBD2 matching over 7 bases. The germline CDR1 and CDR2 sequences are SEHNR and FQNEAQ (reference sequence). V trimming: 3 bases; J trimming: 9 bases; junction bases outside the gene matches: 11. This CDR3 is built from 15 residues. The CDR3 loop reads CASSFQGPGGGEQFF. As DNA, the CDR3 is TGTGCCAGCAGCTTTCAGGGCCCCGGCGGGGGTGAGCAGTTCTTC.

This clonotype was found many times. Here the CDR3 reads CSASLQQYQPQHF. CDR3 nucleotide sequence: TGCAGTGCTAGTCTACAGCAGTATCAGCCCCAGCATTTT. The genes are TRBV20-1 and TRBJ1-5; D is unclear. Trimming took off 3 bases at V and 5 bases at J, with 11 bases between the two ends. CDR1 is DFQATT, CDR2 SNEGSKA, per germline (reference sequence). The CDR3 sequence is 13 residues long.

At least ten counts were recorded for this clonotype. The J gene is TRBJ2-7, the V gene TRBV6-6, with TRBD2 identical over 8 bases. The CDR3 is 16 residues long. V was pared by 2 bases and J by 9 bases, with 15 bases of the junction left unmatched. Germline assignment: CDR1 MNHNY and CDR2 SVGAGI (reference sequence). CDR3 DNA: TGTGCCAGCAGTTACGGGCGGGGGGCCGGATTGGATATGCAGTACTTC. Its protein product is CASSYGRGAGLDMQYF.

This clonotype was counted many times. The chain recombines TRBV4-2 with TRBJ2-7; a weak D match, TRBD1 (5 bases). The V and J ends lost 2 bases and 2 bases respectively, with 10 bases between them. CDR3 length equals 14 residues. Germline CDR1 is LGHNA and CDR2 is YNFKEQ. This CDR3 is CASSQPTAPYEQYF. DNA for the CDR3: TGTGCCAGCAGCCAACCGACAGCCCCCTACGAGCAGTACTTC.

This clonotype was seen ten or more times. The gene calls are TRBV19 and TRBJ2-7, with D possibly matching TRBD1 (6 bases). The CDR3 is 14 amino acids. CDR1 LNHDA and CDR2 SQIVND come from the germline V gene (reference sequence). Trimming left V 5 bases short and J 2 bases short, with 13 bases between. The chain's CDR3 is CASSRTGSAYEQYF. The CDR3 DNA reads TGTGCCAGTAGTCGTACAGGGAGCGCCTACGAGCAGTACTTC.

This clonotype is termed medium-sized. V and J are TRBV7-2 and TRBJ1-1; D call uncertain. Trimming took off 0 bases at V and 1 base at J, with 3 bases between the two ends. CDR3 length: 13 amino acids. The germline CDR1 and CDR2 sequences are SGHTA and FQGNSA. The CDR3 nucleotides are TGTGCCAGCAGCTTAGCAGCGAACACTGAAGCTTTCTTT. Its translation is CASSLAANTEAFF.

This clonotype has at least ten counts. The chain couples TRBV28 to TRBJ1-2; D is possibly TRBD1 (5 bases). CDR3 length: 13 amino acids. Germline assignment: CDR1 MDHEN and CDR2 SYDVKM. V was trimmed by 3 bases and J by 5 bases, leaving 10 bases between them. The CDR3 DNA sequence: TGTGCCAGCAGTTTTATGCAGGGTTATGGCTACACCTTC. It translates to CASSFMQGYGYTF.

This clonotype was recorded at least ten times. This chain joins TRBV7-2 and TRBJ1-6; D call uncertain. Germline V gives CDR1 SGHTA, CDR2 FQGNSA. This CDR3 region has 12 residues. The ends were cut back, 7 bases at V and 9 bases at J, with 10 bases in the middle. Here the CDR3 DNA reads TGTGCCAGCACAAATGCGGGTTCACCCCTCCACTTT. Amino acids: CASTNAGSPLHF.

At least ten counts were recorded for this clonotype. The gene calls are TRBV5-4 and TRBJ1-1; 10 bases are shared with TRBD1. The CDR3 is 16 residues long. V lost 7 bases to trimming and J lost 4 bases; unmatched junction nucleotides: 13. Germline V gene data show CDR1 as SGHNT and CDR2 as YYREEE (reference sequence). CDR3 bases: TGTGCCAGCGGAATCCCGGGACAGGGGTTCGGCACTGAAGCTTTCTTT. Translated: CASGIPGQGFGTEAFF.

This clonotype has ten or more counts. This CDR3 is CASNSQAHNTEAFF. The CDR3 nucleotides are TGTGCCAGCAACTCACAGGCCCACAACACTGAAGCTTTCTTT. The V call is TRBV5-8, the J call TRBJ1-1; a weak D match, TRBD1 (5 bases). This CDR3 has 14 amino acids. V gave up 6 bases and J gave up 2 bases, with 14 bases separating them. CDR1 and CDR2 from the germline V gene are SGHTS and YDEGEE.

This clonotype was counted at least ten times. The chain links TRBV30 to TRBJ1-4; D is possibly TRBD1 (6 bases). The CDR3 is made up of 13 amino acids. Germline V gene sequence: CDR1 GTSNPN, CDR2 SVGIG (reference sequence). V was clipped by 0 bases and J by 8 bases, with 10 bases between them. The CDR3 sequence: CAWSVPGAEKLFF. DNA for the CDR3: TGTGCCTGGAGTGTACCGGGGGCCGAAAAACTGTTTTTT.

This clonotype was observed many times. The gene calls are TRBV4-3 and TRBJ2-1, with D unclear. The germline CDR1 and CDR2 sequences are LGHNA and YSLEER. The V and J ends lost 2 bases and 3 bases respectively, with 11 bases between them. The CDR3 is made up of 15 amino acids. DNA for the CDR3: TGCGCCAGCAGCCAACAAGAAAGCGTCTACAATGAGCAGTTCTTC. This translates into CASSQQESVYNEQFF.

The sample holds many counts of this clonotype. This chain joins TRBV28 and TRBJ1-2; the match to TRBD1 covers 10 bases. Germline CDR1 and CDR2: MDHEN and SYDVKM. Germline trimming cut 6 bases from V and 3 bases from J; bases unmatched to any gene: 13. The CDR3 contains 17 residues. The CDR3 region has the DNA TGTGCCAGCAGAGCGACAGGGGGCGTTGGAATGGACTATGGCTACACCTTC. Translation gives CASRATGGVGMDYGYTF.

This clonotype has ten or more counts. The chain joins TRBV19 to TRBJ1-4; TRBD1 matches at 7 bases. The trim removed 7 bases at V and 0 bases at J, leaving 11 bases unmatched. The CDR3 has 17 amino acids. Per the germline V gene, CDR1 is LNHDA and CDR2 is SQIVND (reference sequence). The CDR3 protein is CASNERGRSATNEKLFF. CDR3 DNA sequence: TGTGCCAGTAATGAAAGGGGGCGATCCGCAACTAATGAAAAACTGTTTTTT.

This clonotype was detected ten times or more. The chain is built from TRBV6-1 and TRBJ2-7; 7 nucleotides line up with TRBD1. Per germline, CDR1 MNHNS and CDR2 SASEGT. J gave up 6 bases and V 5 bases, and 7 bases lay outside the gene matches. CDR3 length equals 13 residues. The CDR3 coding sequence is TGTGCCAGCAGTCCACAACAGGGGATCGAGCAGTACTTC. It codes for CASSPQQGIEQYF.

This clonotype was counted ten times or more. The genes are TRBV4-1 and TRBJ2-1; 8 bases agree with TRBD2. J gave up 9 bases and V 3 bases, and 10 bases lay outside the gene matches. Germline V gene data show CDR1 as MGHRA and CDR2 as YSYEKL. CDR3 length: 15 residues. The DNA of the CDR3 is TGCGCCAGCAGCCAGGCCGGGGGGGCCAATATTGAGCAGTTCTTC. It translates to CASSQAGGANIEQFF.

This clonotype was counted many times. CDR3 bases: TGTGCCAGCAGCTTAAGAGGAGCTAGCGGGAGACCCGAAGGGGAGACCCAGTACTTC. This gives the protein CASSLRGASGRPEGETQYF. The rearrangement links TRBV7-2 to TRBJ2-5, with 10 bases identical to TRBD2. The CDR3 runs to 19 residues. V was pared by 2 bases and J by 5 bases, with 17 bases of the junction left unmatched. CDR1 is SGHTA and CDR2 is FQGNSA in the germline V gene.